This TCR beta chain was obtained from a study of T-cell reconstitution after alpha-beta-depleted transplantation in children. CDR1 is SGHRS, CDR2 YFSETQ, per germline. The CDR3 contains 14 residues. Unmatched junction bases numbered 4, after V lost 0 bases and J lost 5 bases. A library of TCRbeta sequences, prepared with unique molecular identifiers, was generated. MiXCR was run by TCRdb on the PCR reads, yielding one entry per CDR3 protein. The sample yields about 610,000 distinct CDR3 sequences, 8% to 11% seen once. The clonotype was recovered from a human donor who donated a stem cell graft to a child with acute myeloid leukemia. The sequencing here drew on PBMCs from the stem cell graft donor, taken from the stem cell graft. This chain links TRBV5-1 with TRBJ2-7, with TRBD2 matching over 8 bases. The CDR3 loop is CASSLETSEDEQYF. Here the CDR3 DNA reads TGCGCCAGCAGCTTGGAGACTAGCGAAGACGAGCAGTACTTC.